Listed here are 2 T cell receptor beta chains from one sample, sequenced in a study of regulatory T cells in long-lasting Graves disease. Time point defined: newly diagnosed GD, antithyroid drugs for less than 3 months. Following extraction of RNA from PBMCs, that RNA was used to make the TCR library. CDR3-region Arm-PCR and iRepertoire HTBI primers produced the TCR beta libraries. In TCRdb, the multiplex PCR reads were re-called with MiXCR into one record per CDR3 protein. Of about 210,000 distinct CDR3 sequences in the sample, approximately 19% were seen once. This sample also belongs to another study, concerning T cells in Graves' hyperthyroidism and ophthalmopathy.

The specimen comprised peripheral blood mononuclear cells (PBMCs), sampled at new diagnosis, from a patient treated with antithyroid drugs. These receptors originate from a woman aged 30 to 39 with Graves disease.

This clonotype was picked up many times. V and J are TRBV14 and TRBJ1-1; the D gene is possibly TRBD1 (5 bases). The ends were cut back, 6 bases at V and 3 bases at J, with 14 bases in the middle. Germline CDR1 is SGHDN and CDR2 is FVKESK. CDR3 length: 14 residues. Here the CDR3 DNA reads TGTGCCAGCAGTCTCAGGGTGTGGGACACTGAAGCTTTCTTT. Protein sequence: CASSLRVWDTEAFF.

This clonotype was seen at least ten times. The chain recombines TRBV19 with TRBJ1-1; D not resolved. The CDR3 has 14 residues. Trimming cost V 4 bases and J 1 base, with 10 bases left between them. Germline CDR1 is LNHDA and CDR2 is SQIVND (reference sequence). CDR3 coding DNA: TGTGCCAGTAGTAGGAACGGAGCGAACACTGAAGCTTTCTTT. It codes for CASSRNGANTEAFF.